This T cell receptor (beta chain) derives from a study of blood T cell repertoires in COVID-19. Background on the study: Researchers got acute and convalescent COVID-19 samples from the United States, Italy and Spain. Sources were T cells, B-cell-depleted T cells, or PBMCs; the material itself was cDNA or gDNA.

The CDR3 sequence is 14 residues long. CDR1 is SGHRS, CDR2 YFSETQ, per germline. The V and J ends lost 3 bases and 1 base respectively, with 8 bases between them. Per the study methods: Researchers report that nucleated cell counts were estimated from reference gene primer amplification. Only in-frame clones appear in the TCRdb table, and some are missing; sequencing was by immunoSEQ multiplex PCR. The V and J calls and clone size were taken over from that table, and D and trimming were inferred from the DNA. The profile shows roughly 200,000 clones, nearly 90% of them singletons. Sequencing was performed on peripheral blood. The TCR originated in a man aged 50-59 years with acute or convalescent COVID-19. V is TRBV5-1 and J is TRBJ2-1; TRBD1 might be the D (6 bases). This CDR3 is CASSSGQSYNEQFF. In DNA form, the CDR3 reads TGCGCCAGCAGCTCAGGACAGTCCTACAATGAGCAGTTCTTC. Based on the CDR3 plus reference TRBV5-1 and TRBJ2-1, the full variable domain is KAGVTQTPRYLIKTRGQQVTLSCSPISGHRSVSWYQQTPGQGLQFLFEYFSETQRNKGNFPGRFSGRQFSNSRSEMNVSTLELGDSALYLCASSSGQSYNEQFFGPGTRLTVL.